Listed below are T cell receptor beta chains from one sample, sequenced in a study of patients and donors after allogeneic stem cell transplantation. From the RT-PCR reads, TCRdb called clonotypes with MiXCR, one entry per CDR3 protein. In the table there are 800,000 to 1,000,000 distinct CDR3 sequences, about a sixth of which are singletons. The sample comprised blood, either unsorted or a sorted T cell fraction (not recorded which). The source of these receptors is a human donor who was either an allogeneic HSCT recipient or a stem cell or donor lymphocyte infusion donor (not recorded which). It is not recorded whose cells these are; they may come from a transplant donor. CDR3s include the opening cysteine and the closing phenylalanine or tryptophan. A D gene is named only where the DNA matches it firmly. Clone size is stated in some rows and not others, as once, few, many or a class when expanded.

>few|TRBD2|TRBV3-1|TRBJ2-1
CASSQEQGLAGYNEQFF
TGTGCCAGCAGCCAAGAACAAGGCCTAGCGGGCTACAATGAGCAGTTCTTC
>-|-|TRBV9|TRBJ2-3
CASSVAGRGDTQYF
TGTGCCAGCAGCGTAGCGGGGCGGGGAGATACGCAGTATTTT
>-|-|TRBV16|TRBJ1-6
CASRLPGSPLHF
TGTGCCAGCAGACTGCCGGGATCACCCCTCCACTTT
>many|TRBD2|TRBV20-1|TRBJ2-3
CSARDPAGSTDTQYF
TGCAGTGCTAGAGATCCAGCGGGGAGCACAGATACGCAGTATTTT
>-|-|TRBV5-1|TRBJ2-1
CASSLALGRKRSYNEQFF
TGCGCCAGCAGCTTGGCGTTGGGGCGGAAGCGCTCCTACAATGAGCAGTTCTTC
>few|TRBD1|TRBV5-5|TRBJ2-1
CASSADRGPSDNEQFF
TGTGCCAGCAGCGCCGACAGGGGGCCGTCGGACAATGAGCAGTTCTTC
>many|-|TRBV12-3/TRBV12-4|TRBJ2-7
CASSLDSSYEQYF
TGTGCCAGCAGCTTAGACAGCTCCTACGAGCAGTACTTC
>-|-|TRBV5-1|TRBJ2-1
CASSPPLAEAYNEQFF
TGCGCCAGCAGCCCTCCACTAGCAGAAGCCTACAATGAGCAGTTCTTC
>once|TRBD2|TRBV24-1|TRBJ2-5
CATSDLVSGMQETQYF
TGTGCCACCAGTGATTTGGTTAGCGGGATGCAAGAGACCCAGTACTTC
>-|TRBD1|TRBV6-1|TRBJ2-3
CASSKGTGVSDTQYF
TGTGCCAGCAGCAAAGGGACAGGGGTTTCAGATACGCAGTATTTT
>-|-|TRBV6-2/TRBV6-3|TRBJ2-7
CASSPPGHLDEQYF
TGTGCCAGCAGTCCACCGGGACACCTTGACGAGCAGTACTTC
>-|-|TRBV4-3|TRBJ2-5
CASSPLGGGETQYF
TGCGCCAGCAGCCCGCTCGGTGGAGGGGAGACCCAGTACTTC
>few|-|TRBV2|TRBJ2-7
CASSEGWASYEQYF
TGTGCCAGCAGTGAAGGGTGGGCCTCCTACGAGCAGTACTTC
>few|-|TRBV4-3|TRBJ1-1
CASSHGSEAFF
TGCGCCAGCAGTCACGGGAGTGAAGCTTTCTTT
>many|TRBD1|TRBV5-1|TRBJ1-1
CASRGQGNTEAFF
TGTGCCAGCAGGGGACAGGGGAACACTGAAGCTTTCTTT
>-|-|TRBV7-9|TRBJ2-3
CASSLEGRVTDTQYF
TGTGCCAGCAGCTTGGAGGGACGTGTCACAGATACGCAGTATTTT
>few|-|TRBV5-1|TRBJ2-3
CASSSSPGPTLGRTDTQYF
TGCGCCAGCAGCTCCTCCCCCGGGCCAACACTAGGGCGCACGGATACGCAGTATTTT
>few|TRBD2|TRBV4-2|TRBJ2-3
CASSQDLGTSGGVSTDTQYF
TGTGCCAGCAGCCAAGATCTTGGGACTAGCGGGGGGGTGAGCACAGATACGCAGTATTTT
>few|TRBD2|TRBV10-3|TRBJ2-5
CAISETSGWYQETQYF
TGTGCCATCAGTGAGACTAGCGGATGGTACCAAGAGACCCAGTACTTC
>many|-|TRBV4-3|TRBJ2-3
CASSQAPGLQSTDTQYF
TGCGCCAGCAGCCAAGCACCGGGACTTCAAAGCACAGATACGCAGTATTTT
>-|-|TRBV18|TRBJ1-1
CASSHYRVNTEAFF
TGTGCCAGCTCTCATTACAGGGTGAACACTGAAGCTTTCTTT
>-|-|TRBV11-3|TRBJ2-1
CASSSWDSNEQFF
TGTGCCAGCAGCTCCTGGGATAGCAATGAGCAGTTCTTC
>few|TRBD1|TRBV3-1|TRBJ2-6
CASSQNRGRETNVLTF
TGTGCCAGCAGTCAGAACAGGGGGCGCGAGACCAACGTCCTGACTTTC
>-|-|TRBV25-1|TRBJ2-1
CASSEFDYEQFF
TGTGCCAGCAGTGAATTTGACTATGAGCAGTTCTTC
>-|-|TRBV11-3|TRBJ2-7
CASSLEVGGLTGYEQYF
TGTGCCAGCAGCTTAGAGGTTGGTGGCCTGACGGGCTACGAGCAGTACTTC
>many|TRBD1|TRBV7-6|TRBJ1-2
CASSYRDRDYGYTF
TGTGCCAGCAGCTACCGGGACAGGGACTATGGCTACACCTTC
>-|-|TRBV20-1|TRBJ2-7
CSASGENSYEQYF
TGCAGTGCTAGCGGGGAGAACTCCTACGAGCAGTACTTC
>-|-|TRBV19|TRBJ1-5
CASSTGGQLNQPQHF
TGTGCCAGTAGTACGGGAGGGCAGCTCAATCAGCCCCAGCATTTT
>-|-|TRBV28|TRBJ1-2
CAIDQGNYGYTF
TGTGCCATCGACCAGGGGAACTATGGCTACACCTTC
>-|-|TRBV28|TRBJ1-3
CASAHISGNTIYF
TGTGCCAGCGCGCACATCTCTGGAAACACCATATATTTT
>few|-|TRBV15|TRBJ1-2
CATSRGDSSYGYTF
TGTGCCACCAGCAGAGGCGACAGTTCCTATGGCTACACCTTC
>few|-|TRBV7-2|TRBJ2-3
CASSLDPAEATDTQYF
TGTGCCAGCAGCTTAGATCCAGCGGAGGCAACAGATACGCAGTATTTT
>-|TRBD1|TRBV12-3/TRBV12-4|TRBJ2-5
CASSRRTGGRETQYF
TGTGCCAGCAGTCGGAGGACAGGGGGCCGAGAGACCCAGTACTTC
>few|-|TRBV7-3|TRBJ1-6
CASSLGDPSNSPLHF
TGTGCCAGCAGCTTAGGAGATCCTTCTAATTCACCCCTCCACTTT
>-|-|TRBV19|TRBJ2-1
CASSMTSPYNEQFF
TGTGCCAGTAGTATGACATCCCCCTACAATGAGCAGTTCTTC